This TCR beta chain was identified during a study of regulatory T cells in long-lasting Graves disease. The CDR3 is made up of 13 amino acids. The germline gives CDR1 SGHRS, CDR2 YFSETQ. Libraries of TCR beta came from iRepertoire HTBI primers plus Arm-PCR of CDR3 regions. Each CDR3 protein is one row after TCRdb ran MiXCR on the multiplex PCR reads. This sample carries about 520,000 distinct CDR3 sequences, 12% of them seen once, and the ten largest clones take 8% to 10%. Overall study findings and caveats: Patients with persistent Graves' had lower TCR diversity than newly diagnosed patients. Persistent patients shared more public clonotypes (2,741) than newly diagnosed patients (around 910).

Remarks on this clonotype: No antigen is known for it. One end of the junction fails to match germline, which may point to a read error.

Time point here: newly diagnosed GD, antithyroid drugs for less than 3 months. Generation of the TCR library employed RNA extracted from PBMCs. These sequences were also reported in another study, on T cells in Graves' hyperthyroidism and ophthalmopathy. Turning to that study: The TCR CDR3 first-round RT-PCR relied on the HTBI primer set.

The rearrangement joins TRBV5-1 to TRBJ2-3, with D unresolved. The TCR originated in a woman aged 25-40 years with Graves disease. Sample: peripheral blood mononuclear cells (PBMCs), taken at new diagnosis, from a patient treated with antithyroid drugs. The CDR3 sequence is CASSSFVVDTQYF. In DNA form, the CDR3 reads TGTGCCAGCAGCTCCTTTGTGGTAGATACGCAGTATTTT.